This T cell receptor beta chain was profiled in a study of PD-1 blockade in mismatch repair-deficient tumors. The overall study: All were previously treated, progressing patients with 11 to 13 mismatch repair-deficient cancer types.

All patients were mismatch repair deficient, assessed by either PCR or immunohistochemistry. A few pembrolizumab responders had their TCRs sequenced. The CDR3 is made up of 13 amino acids. In germline, CDR1 is SQVTM, CDR2 ANQGSEA. Profiling relied on immunoSEQ multiplex PCR, and the TCRdb table lists in-frame clones only, not all of them. The repertoire consists of tens of thousands of clones, with more than 75% occurring once and the leading ten covering roughly 5%. The receptor comes from an adult with mismatch repair-deficient cancer. This material consisted of peripheral blood, taken 2 weeks after starting pembrolizumab. V is TRBV29-1 and J is TRBJ1-2; D is undetermined. The CDR3 loop reads CSHALVGSYGYTF. The DNA for the CDR3 is TGCAGTCATGCGCTCGTTGGGAGCTATGGCTACACCTTC.